The 15 T cell receptor beta chains listed next were all sequenced from one sample in a study of blood T cell repertoires in COVID-19. The method was immunoSEQ multiplex PCR; TCRdb's version includes in-frame clones alone and lacks a portion of them. Seen here are about 250,000 clones, 86% observed once, and the top ten hold roughly 6.2%. Sequenced input: peripheral blood. These receptors all stem from a woman aged 80 or over with COVID-19, enrolled during active disease.

This clone has a single count. The chain carries TRBV19 and TRBJ1-1; TRBD1 is a possible D gene (6 bases). V was cut by 8 bases and J by 5 bases, with 21 bases left in between. CDR1 is LNHDA and CDR2 is SQIVND in the germline V gene (reference sequence). The CDR3 is 15 residues long. The CDR3 reads CASAQGISSLTEAFF. For the CDR3, the DNA is TGTGCCAGTGCTCAGGGGATAAGTAGTCTGACTGAAGCTTTCTTT.

This chain links TRBV5-1 with TRBJ2-3, with D perhaps matching TRBD2 (5 bases). The CDR3 loop spans 13 amino acids. CDR1 and CDR2 from the germline V gene are SGHRS and YFSETQ. V was trimmed by 2 bases and J by 2 bases, leaving 6 bases between them. CDR3 residues: CASSFRDTDTQYF. CDR3 DNA sequence: TGCGCCAGCAGCTTCCGGGACACAGATACGCAGTATTTT.

This sequence joins TRBV19 and TRBJ2-3, with D uncertain. Trimming took off 8 bases at V and 2 bases at J, with 8 bases between the two ends. Germline V CDR1 and CDR2: LNHDA, SQIVND (reference sequence). The CDR3 sequence is 12 residues long. The CDR3: CASSLNTDTQYF. The CDR3 coding sequence is TGTGCCAGTTCTCTTAACACAGATACGCAGTATTTT. The whole variable domain, filled in from reference TRBV19 and TRBJ2-3, reads DGGITQSPKYLFRKEGQNVTLSCEQNLNHDAMYWYRQDPGQGLRLIYYSQIVNDFQKGDIAEGYSVSREKKESFPLTVTSAQKNPTAFYLCASSLNTDTQYFGPGTRLTVL.

This sequence joins TRBV19 and TRBJ2-7; TRBD1 matches at 9 bases. The junction had 11 bases not matched to a gene; V was cut back by 5 bases and J by 3 bases. Germline V lookup: CDR1 LNHDA, CDR2 SQIVND (reference sequence). CDR3 length: 16 amino acids. The CDR3 sequence is CASSATRDREDYEQYF. As DNA, the CDR3 is TGTGCCAGTAGTGCAACCCGGGACAGGGAGGACTACGAGCAGTACTTC.

This chain links TRBV9 with TRBJ2-7, with 8 positions matching TRBD1. The CDR3 sequence is 16 residues long. Unmatched junction bases numbered 13, after V lost 6 bases and J lost 2 bases. CDR1 SGDLS and CDR2 YYNGEE come from the germline V gene. CDR3 in DNA: TGTGCCAGCATCCAAATCGGACAGGGCCAACCCTACGAGCAGTACTTC. The encoded protein is CASIQIGQGQPYEQYF.

The V call is TRBV30, the J call TRBJ1-6; a weak D match, TRBD1 (6 bases). Germline V gene sequence: CDR1 GTSNPN, CDR2 SVGIG (reference sequence). The CDR3 runs 13 residues. The V end lost 3 bases, the J end lost 5 bases, and 8 bases lay between the germline ends. The CDR3 coding sequence is TGTGCCTGGAGAGGACAGAATAATTCACCCCTCCACTTT. It encodes CAWRGQNNSPLHF.

The chain recombines TRBV19 with TRBJ2-1, with D possibly being TRBD2 (6 bases). This CDR3 is built from 17 residues. The V end lost 5 bases, the J end lost 5 bases, and 22 bases lay between the germline ends. Looked up from germline, CDR1 is LNHDA and CDR2 is SQIVND (reference sequence). CDR3: CASSVNPERVTNNEQFF. DNA for the CDR3: TGTGCCAGTAGTGTAAACCCGGAGCGGGTGACAAACAATGAGCAGTTCTTC.

This rearrangement joins TRBV24-1 to TRBJ1-5, with TRBD1 matching over 8 bases. After removal of 3 bases from V and 6 bases from J, the junction contained 6 bases not matched to a gene. The germline V gene encodes CDR1 KGHDR and CDR2 SFDVKD. This CDR3 comprises 15 residues. CDR3 sequence reads: CATSDGTGGIQPQHF. DNA for the CDR3: TGTGCCACCAGTGATGGGACAGGAGGTATTCAGCCCCAGCATTTT.

The rearrangement links TRBV7-9 to TRBJ1-1, with a weak D call TRBD1 (5 bases). V lost 3 bases to trimming and J lost 4 bases, with 18 bases between them. Germline loops: CDR1 SEHNR, CDR2 FQNEAQ (reference sequence). This CDR3 contains 16 residues. Here the CDR3 reads CASSFPGQGSFTEAFF. The CDR3 DNA is TGTGCCAGCAGCTTCCCAGGGCAGGGCTCTTTCACTGAAGCTTTCTTT.

The chain employs TRBV2 and TRBJ1-2; no reliable D call. From germline, CDR1 is SNHLY and CDR2 FYNNEI. CDR3 length: 13 residues. The V and J ends lost 2 bases and 2 bases respectively, with 6 bases between them. CDR3 DNA sequence: TGTGCCAGCAGTGAAAGCGCCAACTATGGCTACACCTTC. This encodes CASSESANYGYTF.

V gene TRBV19 combines with J gene TRBJ2-5, with 7 bases lining up with TRBD1. Trimming at V came to 3 bases and at J to 2 bases, leaving 3 bases not matched to a gene. Germline V gene sequence: CDR1 LNHDA, CDR2 SQIVND (reference sequence). The CDR3 is 14 residues long. The CDR3 nucleotides are TGTGCCAGTAGTATCTTGGACAGGCAAGAGACCCAGTACTTC. Amino acids: CASSILDRQETQYF.

The J gene is TRBJ2-2, the V gene TRBV11-1; 7 nucleotides agree with TRBD2. After removal of 5 bases from V and 5 bases from J, the junction contained 11 bases not matched to a gene. Per germline, CDR1 SGHAT and CDR2 FQDESV (reference sequence). This CDR3 contains 16 residues. CDR3 amino acids: CASSLGGLFRTGELFF. Written as DNA, the CDR3 is TGTGCCAGCAGCCTGGGAGGGCTTTTTAGGACCGGGGAGCTGTTTTTT.

The chain combines TRBV2 with TRBJ1-4, with D unclear. Germline V gene sequence: CDR1 SNHLY, CDR2 FYNNEI. V dropped 3 bases and J dropped 3 bases, with 8 bases sitting between them. The length of the CDR3 is 14 residues. CDR3 bases: TGTGCCAGCAGTGACCAGGATGCTAATGAAAAACTGTTTTTT. As protein: CASSDQDANEKLFF.

The rearrangement uses TRBV7-8 and TRBJ1-2; D remains ambiguous. V dropped 2 bases and J dropped 8 bases, with 9 bases sitting between them. The CDR3 extends over 12 amino acids. Germline CDR1 SGHVS, CDR2 FQNEAQ. The CDR3 bases are TGTGCCAGCAGCTTATATACATTAGGCTACACCTTC. Its translation: CASSLYTLGYTF.

V gene TRBV19 combines with J gene TRBJ2-1, with D perhaps matching TRBD1 (6 bases). V lost 0 bases and J 10 bases, leaving 16 bases between the germline ends. The CDR3 runs 15 residues. The V gene's germline CDR1 is LNHDA and CDR2 SQIVND (reference sequence). The CDR3 region has the DNA TGTGCCAGTAGTATAGACAGGGGATCCCCGGGGGAGCAGTTCTTC. This gives the protein CASSIDRGSPGEQFF.